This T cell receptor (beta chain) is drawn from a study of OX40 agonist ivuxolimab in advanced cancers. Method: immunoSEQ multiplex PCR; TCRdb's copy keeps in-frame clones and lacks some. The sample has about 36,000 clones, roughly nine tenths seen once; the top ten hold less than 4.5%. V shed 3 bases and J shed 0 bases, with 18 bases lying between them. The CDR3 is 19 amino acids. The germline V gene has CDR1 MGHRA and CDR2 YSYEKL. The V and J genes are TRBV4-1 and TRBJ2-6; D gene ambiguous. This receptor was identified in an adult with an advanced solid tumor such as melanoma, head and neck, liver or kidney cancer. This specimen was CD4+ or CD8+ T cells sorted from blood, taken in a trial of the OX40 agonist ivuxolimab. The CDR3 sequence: CASSHYRDTDFSGANVLTF. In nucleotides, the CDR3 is TGCGCCAGCAGCCACTACCGCGACACCGATTTCTCTGGGGCCAACGTCCTGACTTTC.